This entry concerns a single TCR beta chain. The assay was immunoSEQ multiplex PCR, and TCRdb's table has in-frame clones only and misses some. The sample holds under 140,000 clones, 80% to 95% seen once. The ends were cut back, 5 bases at V and 2 bases at J, with 16 bases in the middle. Germline lookup yields CDR1 SGHTA and CDR2 FQGNSA. This CDR3 is built from 15 residues. The sample is drawn from a study of siplizumab effects on memory and regulatory T cells. Sequencing used CD4+ T cells sorted from blood. This sequence originates from a human donor in good health. The chain uses TRBV7-2 and TRBJ2-7, with D tentatively TRBD1 (5 bases). CDR3 bases: TGTGCCAGCAGCCTAAGGGTCCCAGGGCCCTACGAGCAGTACTTC. It specifies CASSLRVPGPYEQYF. Full variable domain (remainder filled in from reference TRBV7-2 and TRBJ2-7): GAGVSQSPSNKVTEKGKDVELRCDPISGHTALYWYRQSLGQGLEFLIYFQGNSAPDKSGLPSDRFSAERTGGSVSTLTIQRTQQEDSAVYLCASSLRVPGPYEQYFGPGTRLTVT.